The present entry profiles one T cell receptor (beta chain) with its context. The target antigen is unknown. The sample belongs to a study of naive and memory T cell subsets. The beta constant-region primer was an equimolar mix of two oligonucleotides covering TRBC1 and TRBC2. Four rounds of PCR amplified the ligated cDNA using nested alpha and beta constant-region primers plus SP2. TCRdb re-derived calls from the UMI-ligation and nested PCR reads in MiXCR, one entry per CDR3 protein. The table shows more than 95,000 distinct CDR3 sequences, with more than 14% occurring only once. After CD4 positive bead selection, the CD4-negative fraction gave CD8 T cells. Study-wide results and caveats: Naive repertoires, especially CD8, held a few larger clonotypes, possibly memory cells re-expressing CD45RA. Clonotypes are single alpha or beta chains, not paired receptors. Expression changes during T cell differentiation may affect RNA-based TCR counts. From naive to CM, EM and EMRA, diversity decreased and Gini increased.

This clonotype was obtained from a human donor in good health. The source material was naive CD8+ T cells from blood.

CDR3 DNA: TGTGCCAGCAGCTGGGACAGGGTAACCTACGAGCAGTACTTC. It yields the protein CASSWDRVTYEQYF. This rearrangement joins TRBV5-5 to TRBJ2-7, with TRBD1 matching over 9 bases. Per germline, CDR1 SGHKS and CDR2 YYEKEE (reference sequence). The CDR3 length is 14 residues. Germline trimming cut 3 bases from V and 2 bases from J; bases unmatched to any gene: 3.